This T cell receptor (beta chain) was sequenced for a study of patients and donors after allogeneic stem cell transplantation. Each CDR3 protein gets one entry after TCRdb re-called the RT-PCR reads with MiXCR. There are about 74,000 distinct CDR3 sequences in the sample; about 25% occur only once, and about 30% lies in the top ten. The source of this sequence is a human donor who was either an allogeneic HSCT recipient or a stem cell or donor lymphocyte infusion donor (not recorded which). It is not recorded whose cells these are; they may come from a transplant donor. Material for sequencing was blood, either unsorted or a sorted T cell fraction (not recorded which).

As DNA, the CDR3 is TGTGCCACCAGTGATCCGTCAACCCGCTCTAGCGGGAGTAAAGAGACCCAGTACTTC. Encoded protein: CATSDPSTRSSGSKETQYF. The chain has TRBV24-1 and TRBJ2-5; 10 positions agree with TRBD2. The V gene's germline CDR1 is KGHDR and CDR2 SFDVKD. The CDR3 is 19 amino acids. V lost 3 bases to trimming and J lost 3 bases; unmatched junction nucleotides: 15.